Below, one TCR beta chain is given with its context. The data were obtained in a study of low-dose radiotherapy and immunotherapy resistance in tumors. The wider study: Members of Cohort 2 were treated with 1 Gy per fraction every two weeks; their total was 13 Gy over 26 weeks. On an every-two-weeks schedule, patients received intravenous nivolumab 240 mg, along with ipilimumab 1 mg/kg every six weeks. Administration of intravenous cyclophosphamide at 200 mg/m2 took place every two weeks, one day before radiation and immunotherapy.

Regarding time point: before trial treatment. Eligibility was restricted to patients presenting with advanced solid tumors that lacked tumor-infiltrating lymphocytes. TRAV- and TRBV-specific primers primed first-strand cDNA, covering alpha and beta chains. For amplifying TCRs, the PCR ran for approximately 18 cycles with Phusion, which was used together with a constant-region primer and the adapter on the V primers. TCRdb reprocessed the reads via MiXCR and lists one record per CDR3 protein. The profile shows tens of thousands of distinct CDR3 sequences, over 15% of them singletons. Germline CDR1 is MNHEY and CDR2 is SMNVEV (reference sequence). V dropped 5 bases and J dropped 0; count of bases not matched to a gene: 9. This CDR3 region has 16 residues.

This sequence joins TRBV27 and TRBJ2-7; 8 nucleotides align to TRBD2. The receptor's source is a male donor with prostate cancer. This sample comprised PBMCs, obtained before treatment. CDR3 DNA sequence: TGTGCCAGCAGTCCAACACTAGCGGCCTACTCCTACGAGCAGTACTTC. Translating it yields CASSPTLAAYSYEQYF.